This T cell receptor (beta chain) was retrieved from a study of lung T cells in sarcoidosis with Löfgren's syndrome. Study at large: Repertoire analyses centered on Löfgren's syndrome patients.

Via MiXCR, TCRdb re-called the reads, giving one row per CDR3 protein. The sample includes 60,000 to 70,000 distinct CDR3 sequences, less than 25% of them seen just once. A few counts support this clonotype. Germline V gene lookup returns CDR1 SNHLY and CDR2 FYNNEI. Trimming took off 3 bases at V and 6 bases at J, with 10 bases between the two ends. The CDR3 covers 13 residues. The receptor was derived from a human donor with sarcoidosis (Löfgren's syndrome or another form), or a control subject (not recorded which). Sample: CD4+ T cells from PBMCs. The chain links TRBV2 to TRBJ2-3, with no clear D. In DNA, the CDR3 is TGTGCCAGCAGTGAGGCCGACGAGGATACGCAGTATTTT. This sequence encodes CASSEADEDTQYF.